One T cell receptor (beta chain) is described in this entry. The data were taken from a study of blood T cell repertoires in COVID-19. The CDR3 has 12 amino acids. V gave up 5 bases and J gave up 4 bases, with 8 bases separating them. Germline CDR1 SGHVS, CDR2 FQNEAQ. Participants reported their clinical history, and cohort assignment relied on those reports. Original processing notes: Nucleated cell number was recorded as an estimate derived from reference gene primer amplification. This table comes from immunoSEQ multiplex PCR, and its TCRdb copy is limited to in-frame clones, with some not included. V, J and clone size are those of that table, while D and trimming were read from the DNA. The sample has fewer than 250,000 clones; 80% to 90% are singletons.

The chain recombines TRBV7-8 with TRBJ1-2; the D gene is possibly TRBD1 (5 bases). Material for sequencing was PBMCs or T cells enriched from blood (not recorded which). The sequence was collected from a woman under 30 who had recovered from COVID-19. The CDR3 sequence: CASSLDTYGYTF. The CDR3 nucleotides are TGTGCCAGCAGCCTGGACACCTATGGCTACACCTTC.